This T cell receptor (beta chain) was profiled in a study of cytomegalovirus exposure and HLA in healthy donors. The PCR made use of 60 Vbeta and 13 Jbeta primers. The table came from immunoSEQ multiplex PCR; TCRdb's copy has only in-frame clones and leaves some out. This table holds roughly 120,000 clones, over 8% found once. Study-wide findings and caveats: In a later analysis, a missense DCLRE1C variant was linked to TCR beta V- and J-gene trimming. When the data were analyzed later, several of the most significant clusters appeared to be linked to common viral pathogens. A later analysis showed HLA-associated TCR beta chains outstripping equally common others in clonal expansion.

This clone appeared a few times. The antigen is unknown. Sequenced input: PBMCs. The clonotype was recovered from a man aged 25 to 45 in good health and CMV-seronegative.

CDR3 residues: CASIGREGGTGELFF. The CDR3 DNA follows: TGTGCCAGCATTGGGAGGGAGGGGGGCACCGGGGAGCTGTTTTTT. The chain couples TRBV6-1 to TRBJ2-2; D might be TRBD2 (7 bases). Germline V gene data show CDR1 as MNHNS and CDR2 as SASEGT. The CDR3 sequence is 15 residues long. The V end was cut by 7 bases, the J end by 4 bases, with 16 bases between.